This record looks at one TCR beta chain sequence and its context. Its antigen is unidentified. Per the germline V gene, CDR1 is KGHSH and CDR2 is LQKENI. The ends were cut back, 2 bases at V and 1 base at J, with 11 bases in the middle. This CDR3 spans 15 amino acids. These data belong to a study of OX40 agonist ivuxolimab in advanced cancers. Study results and limitations: On average, CD8+ T cells showed a greater number of expanded clones than CD4+.

Repertoires were generated with immunoSEQ multiplex PCR, while TCRdb's copy carries only in-frame clones and drops some. The table has tens of thousands of clones, roughly 86% seen once. This rearrangement joins TRBV18 to TRBJ1-2; D unresolved. Sequences were derived from CD4+ or CD8+ T cells sorted from blood, sampled in a trial of the OX40 agonist ivuxolimab. The receptor was isolated from an adult with an advanced solid tumor such as melanoma, head and neck, liver or kidney cancer. Written as DNA, the CDR3 is TGTGCCAGCTCACCAGTACCCGAAATTAACTATGGCTACACCTTC. Translation gives CASSPVPEINYGYTF.